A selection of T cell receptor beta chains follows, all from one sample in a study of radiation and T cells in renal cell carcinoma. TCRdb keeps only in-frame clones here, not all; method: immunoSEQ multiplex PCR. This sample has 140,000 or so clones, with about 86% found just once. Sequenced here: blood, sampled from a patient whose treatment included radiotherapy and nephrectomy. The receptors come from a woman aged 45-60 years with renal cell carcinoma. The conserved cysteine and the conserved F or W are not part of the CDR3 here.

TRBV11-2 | ACKRGTYEQY
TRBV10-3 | AIKDYGYT
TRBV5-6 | ASSFGNTGELF
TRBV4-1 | ASRGDRGQPQH
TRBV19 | ASSFDRETDTQY
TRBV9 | ASSFAAEQETQY
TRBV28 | ASSGQGNQPQH
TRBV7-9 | ASSLNQGAGETQY
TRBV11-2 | ASSPGRSQINEKLF
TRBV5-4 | ASEFREAMNTEAF
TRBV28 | ASSPRGGSYEQY
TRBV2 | ASSYSWGNQPQH
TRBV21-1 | ASSLRLGTGCHEQY
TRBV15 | ATSRDSYEQY
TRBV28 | ASSLGGGDSYEQY
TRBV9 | ASSVDSGQVTEAF
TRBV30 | AWRTNSPLH
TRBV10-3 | AISWGGYEQY
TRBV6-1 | ASSGVYTEAF
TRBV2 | ASRVYSNQPQH
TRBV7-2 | ASSLGPNEKLF
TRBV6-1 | ASSLVRQETQY
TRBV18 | ASSPYRTGSSYEQY
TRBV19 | ASSLRLAGSSDTQY
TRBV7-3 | ASSLSPGSNTGELF
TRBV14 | ASSQGQGGETQY
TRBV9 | ASSTGTGLYEQY
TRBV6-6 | ASSYSNLDSGNTIY
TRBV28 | ASRTGGSGNTIY
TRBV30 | AWSAGDSYNEQF
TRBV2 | ASSTFGTGGFGGYT
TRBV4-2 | ASSQDGTVGPTQY
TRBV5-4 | ASSLGGPVGELF
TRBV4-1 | ASSQGPRGSGELF
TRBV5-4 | ASSSGRGGLTDTQY
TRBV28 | ASSLFYSSLNTEAF
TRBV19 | ASSIGDRDATGELF
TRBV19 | ASSISGTDNNEQF
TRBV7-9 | ASSPLGTVSYNEQF
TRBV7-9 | ASSGQLPYEQY
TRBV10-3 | AISESGNGYT
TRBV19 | ASSAPLSEQF
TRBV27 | ASSGGGSSGYT
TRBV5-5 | ASSLVWDPGELF